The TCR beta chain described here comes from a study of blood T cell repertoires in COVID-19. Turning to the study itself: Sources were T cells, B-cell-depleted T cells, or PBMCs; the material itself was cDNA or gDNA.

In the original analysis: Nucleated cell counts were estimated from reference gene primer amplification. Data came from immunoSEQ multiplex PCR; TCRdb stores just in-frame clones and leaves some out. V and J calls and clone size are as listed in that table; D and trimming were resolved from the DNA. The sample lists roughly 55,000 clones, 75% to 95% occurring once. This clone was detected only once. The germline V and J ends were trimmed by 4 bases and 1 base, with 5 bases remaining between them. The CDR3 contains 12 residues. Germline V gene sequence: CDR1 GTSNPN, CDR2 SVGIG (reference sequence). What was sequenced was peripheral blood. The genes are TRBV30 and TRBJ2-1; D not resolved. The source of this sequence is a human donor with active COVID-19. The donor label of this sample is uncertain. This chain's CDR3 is CAWTVSYNEQFF. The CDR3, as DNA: TGTGCCTGGACAGTTTCCTACAATGAGCAGTTCTTC.